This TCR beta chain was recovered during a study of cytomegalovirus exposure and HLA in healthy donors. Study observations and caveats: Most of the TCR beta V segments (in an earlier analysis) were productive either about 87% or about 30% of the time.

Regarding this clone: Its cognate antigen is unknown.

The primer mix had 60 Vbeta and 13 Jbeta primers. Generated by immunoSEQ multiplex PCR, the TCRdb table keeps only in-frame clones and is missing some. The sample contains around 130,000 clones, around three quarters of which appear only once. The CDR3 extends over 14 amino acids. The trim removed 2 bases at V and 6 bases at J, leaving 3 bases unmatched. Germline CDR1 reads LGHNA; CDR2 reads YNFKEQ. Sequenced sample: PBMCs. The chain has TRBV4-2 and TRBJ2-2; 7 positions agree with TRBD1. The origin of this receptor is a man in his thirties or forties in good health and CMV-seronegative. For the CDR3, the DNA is TGTGCCAGCAGCCAACGACAGGGATCCGGGGAGCTGTTTTTT. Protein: CASSQRQGSGELFF.